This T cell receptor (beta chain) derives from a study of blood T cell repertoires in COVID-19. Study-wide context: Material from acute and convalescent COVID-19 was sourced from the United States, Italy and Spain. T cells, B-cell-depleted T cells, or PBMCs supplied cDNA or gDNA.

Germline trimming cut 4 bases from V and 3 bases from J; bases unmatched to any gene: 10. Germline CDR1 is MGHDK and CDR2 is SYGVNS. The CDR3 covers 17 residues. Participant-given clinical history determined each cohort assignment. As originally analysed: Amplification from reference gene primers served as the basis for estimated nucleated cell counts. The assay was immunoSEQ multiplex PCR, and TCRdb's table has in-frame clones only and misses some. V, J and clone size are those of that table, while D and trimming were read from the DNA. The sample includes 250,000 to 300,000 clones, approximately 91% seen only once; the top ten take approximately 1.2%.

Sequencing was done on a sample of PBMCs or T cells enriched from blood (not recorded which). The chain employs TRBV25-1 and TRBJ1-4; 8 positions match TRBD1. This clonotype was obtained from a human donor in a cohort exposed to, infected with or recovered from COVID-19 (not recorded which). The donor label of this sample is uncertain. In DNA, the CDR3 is TGTGCCAGCAGTGCAGCCAGAGGGACAGGTCCTAATGAAAAACTGTTTTTT. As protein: CASSAARGTGPNEKLFF.